This T cell receptor beta chain was observed in a study of T cell changes during pregnancy in multiple sclerosis. Profiling relied on immunoSEQ multiplex PCR, and the TCRdb table lists in-frame clones only, not all of them. The data hold about 12,000 clones, with approximately 89% observed a single time. This clonotype originated in a female donor in good health, enrolled as a control in a pregnancy study. The material was CD8+ T cells from peripheral blood mononuclear cells, obtained in the second trimester of pregnancy.

CDR3 in DNA: TGTGCCAGCAGCCGCCGGACTAGCGCCACAGATACGCAGTATTTT. It specifies CASSRRTSATDTQYF. The chain couples TRBV27 to TRBJ2-3, with 9 nucleotides matching TRBD2. The V gene's germline CDR1 is MNHEY and CDR2 SMNVEV (reference sequence). The length of the CDR3 is 15 residues. J was trimmed by 2 bases and V by 6 bases; bases with no gene match: 6.